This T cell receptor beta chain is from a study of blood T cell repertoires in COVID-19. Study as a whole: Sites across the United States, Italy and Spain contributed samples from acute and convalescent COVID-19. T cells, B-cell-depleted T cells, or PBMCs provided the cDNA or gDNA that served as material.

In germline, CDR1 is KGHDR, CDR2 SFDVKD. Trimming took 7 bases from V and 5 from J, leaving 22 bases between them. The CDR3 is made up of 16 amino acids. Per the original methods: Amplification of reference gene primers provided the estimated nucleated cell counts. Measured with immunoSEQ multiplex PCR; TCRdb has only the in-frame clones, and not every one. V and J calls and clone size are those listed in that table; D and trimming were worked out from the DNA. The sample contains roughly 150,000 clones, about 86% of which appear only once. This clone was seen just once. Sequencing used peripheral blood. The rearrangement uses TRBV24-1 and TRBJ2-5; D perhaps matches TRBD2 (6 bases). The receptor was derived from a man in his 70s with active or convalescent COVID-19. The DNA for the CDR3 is TGTGCCACCAGCGACCGGAGGGGTTTTTCCATGGAGACCCAGTACTTC. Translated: CATSDRRGFSMETQYF.